This T cell receptor (beta chain) derives from a study of cytomegalovirus exposure and HLA in healthy donors. PCR used 60 Vbeta primers and 13 Jbeta primers. Source study methods: Later, about 80 million unique TCR beta chains were counted in an analysis, and about 10 million of them were shared. The method was immunoSEQ multiplex PCR; TCRdb's version includes in-frame clones alone and lacks a portion of them. Clone size and V and J calls were adopted from that table, with D and trimming inferred from the DNA. The data show some 150,000 clones, 80% to 90% seen once. Trimming removed 0 bases from V and 3 bases from J, with 21 bases in between. Germline values: CDR1 SGHDN, CDR2 FVKESK. The CDR3 is 18 amino acids.

This clonotype was sampled from a young woman in good health and CMV-seropositive. The sample comprised PBMCs. V and J are TRBV14 and TRBJ2-7; D perhaps matches TRBD1 (6 bases). For the CDR3, the DNA is TGTGCCAGCAGCCAAGAATTTTACTACAGGGACCCCAGCTACGAGCAGTACTTC. Translated: CASSQEFYYRDPSYEQYF.